The clone carrying this TCR beta chain was counted only a few times. Its matching antigen is unknown. This record belongs to a study of T cell repertoires in cytomegalovirus infection. Study-wide context: Evidence of both CMV infection and a matching HLA type came from public TCR beta signatures. Overall study findings and caveats: CMV carriers with the relevant HLA were identified by cumulative public TCR beta family frequency. Ex vivo responses were dominated by HLA-C-restricted CMV-specific TCR beta clonotypes.

Trimming shortened V by 4 bases and J by 3 bases, and 12 bases separated the two germline ends. Germline lookup yields CDR1 SGHDN and CDR2 FVKESK. The CDR3 contains 14 residues. TCRdb itself ran the reads through MiXCR, one entry per CDR3 protein. The sample records around 120,000 distinct CDR3 sequences, 7% to 9.5% being singletons. Source material: PBMCs. The V and J genes are TRBV14 and TRBJ1-2; the D gene is possibly TRBD1 (6 bases). The origin of this receptor is a human donor in good health (CMV status not recorded). Some clones in this sample may be carry-over from other donors' samples. This CDR3 is CASSPLTGYYGYTF. The CDR3 DNA reads TGTGCCAGCAGCCCCCTGACAGGTTACTATGGCTACACCTTC.